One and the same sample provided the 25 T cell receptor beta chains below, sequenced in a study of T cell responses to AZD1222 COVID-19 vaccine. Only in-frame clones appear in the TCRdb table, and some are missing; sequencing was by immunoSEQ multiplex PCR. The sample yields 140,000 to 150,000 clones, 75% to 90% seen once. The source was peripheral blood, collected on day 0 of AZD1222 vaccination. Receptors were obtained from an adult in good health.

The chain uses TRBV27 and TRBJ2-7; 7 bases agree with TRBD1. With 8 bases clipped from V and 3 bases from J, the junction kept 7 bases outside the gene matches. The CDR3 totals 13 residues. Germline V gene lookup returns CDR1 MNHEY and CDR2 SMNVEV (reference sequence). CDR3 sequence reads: CASGGQVFYEQYF. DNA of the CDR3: TGTGCCAGCGGTGGACAGGTTTTCTACGAGCAGTACTTC.

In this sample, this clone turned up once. The CDR3 loop is CAWSGGERASYEQYF. Written as DNA, the CDR3 is TGTGCCTGGAGTGGGGGTGAGCGGGCCTCCTACGAGCAGTACTTC. The rearrangement uses TRBV30 and TRBJ2-7, with D maybe TRBD2 (6 bases). Germline CDR1 and CDR2: GTSNPN and SVGIG (reference sequence). Trimming shortened V by 1 base and J by 0 bases, and 13 bases separated the two germline ends. The CDR3 has 15 amino acids.

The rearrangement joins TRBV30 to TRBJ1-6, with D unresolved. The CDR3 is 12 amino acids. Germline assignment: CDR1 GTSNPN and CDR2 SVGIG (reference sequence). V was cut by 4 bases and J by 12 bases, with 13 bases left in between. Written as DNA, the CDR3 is TGTGCCTGGACTACCCCCGAACAACCCCTCCACTTT. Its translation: CAWTTPEQPLHF.

The CDR3 here is CASSPTGAIGNTIYF. CDR3 bases: TGTGCCAGCAGCCCCACAGGGGCCATTGGAAACACCATATATTTT. The chain links TRBV11-2 to TRBJ1-3; TRBD1 agrees at 7 bases. There are 15 residues in the CDR3. Germline V gene lookup returns CDR1 SGHAT and CDR2 FQNNGV. The V gene end was trimmed by 5 bases and the J gene end by 3 bases; junction bases not matched to a gene: 7.

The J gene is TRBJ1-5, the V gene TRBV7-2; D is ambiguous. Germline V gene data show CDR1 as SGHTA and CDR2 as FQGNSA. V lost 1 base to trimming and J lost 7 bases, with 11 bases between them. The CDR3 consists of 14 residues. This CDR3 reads CASSLDFNRQPQHF. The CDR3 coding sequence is TGTGCCAGCAGCTTAGATTTTAACCGGCAGCCCCAGCATTTT.

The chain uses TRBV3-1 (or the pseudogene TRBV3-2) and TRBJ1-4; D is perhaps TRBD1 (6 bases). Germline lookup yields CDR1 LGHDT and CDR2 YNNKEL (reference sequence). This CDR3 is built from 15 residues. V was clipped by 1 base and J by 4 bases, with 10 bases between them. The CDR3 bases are TGTGCCAGCAGCCAAGGGACAGCCAGTAATGAAAAACTGTTTTTT. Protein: CASSQGTASNEKLFF.

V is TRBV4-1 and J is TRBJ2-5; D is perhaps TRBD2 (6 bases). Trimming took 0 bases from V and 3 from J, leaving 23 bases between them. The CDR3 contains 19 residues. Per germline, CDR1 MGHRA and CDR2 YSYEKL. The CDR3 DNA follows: TGCGCCAGCAGCCAAGAATGGGGCGGACTAACGATGTGGAAAGAGACCCAGTACTTC. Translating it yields CASSQEWGGLTMWKETQYF.

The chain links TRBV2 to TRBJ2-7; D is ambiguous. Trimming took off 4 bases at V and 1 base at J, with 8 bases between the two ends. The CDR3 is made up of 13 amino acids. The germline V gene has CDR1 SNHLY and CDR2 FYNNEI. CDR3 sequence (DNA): TGTGCCAGCAGTGGAGACGGTTCCTACGAGCAGTACTTC. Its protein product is CASSGDGSYEQYF.

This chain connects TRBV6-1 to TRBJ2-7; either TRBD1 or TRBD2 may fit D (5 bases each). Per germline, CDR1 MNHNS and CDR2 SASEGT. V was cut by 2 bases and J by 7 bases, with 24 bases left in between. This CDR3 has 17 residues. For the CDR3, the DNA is TGTGCCAGCAGTGAACAGGGTTCGGCCTACTCTGGGGGAGAGCAGTACTTC. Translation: CASSEQGSAYSGGEQYF.

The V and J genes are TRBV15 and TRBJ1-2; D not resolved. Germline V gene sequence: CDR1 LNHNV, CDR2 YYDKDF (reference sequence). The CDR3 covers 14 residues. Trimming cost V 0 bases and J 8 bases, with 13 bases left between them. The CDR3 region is CATSRDLRGSGYTF. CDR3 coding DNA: TGTGCCACCAGCAGAGATCTGCGGGGATCCGGCTACACCTTC. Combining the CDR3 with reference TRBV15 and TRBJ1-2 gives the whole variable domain DAMVIQNPRYQVTQFGKPVTLSCSQTLNHNVMYWYQQKSSQAPKLLFHYYDKDFNNEADTPDNFQSRRPNTSFCFLDIRSPGLGDTAMYLCATSRDLRGSGYTFGSGTRLTVV.

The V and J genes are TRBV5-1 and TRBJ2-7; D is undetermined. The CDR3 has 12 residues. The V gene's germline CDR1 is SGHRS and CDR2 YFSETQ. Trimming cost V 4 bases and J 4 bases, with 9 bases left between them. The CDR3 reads CASSLPAYEQYF. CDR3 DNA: TGCGCCAGCAGCCTCCCCGCGTACGAGCAGTACTTC.

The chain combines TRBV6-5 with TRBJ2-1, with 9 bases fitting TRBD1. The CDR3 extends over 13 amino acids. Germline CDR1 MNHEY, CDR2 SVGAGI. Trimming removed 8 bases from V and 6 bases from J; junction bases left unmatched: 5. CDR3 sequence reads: CASCGTGLNEQFF. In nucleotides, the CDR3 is TGTGCCAGCTGCGGGACAGGGCTCAATGAGCAGTTCTTC.

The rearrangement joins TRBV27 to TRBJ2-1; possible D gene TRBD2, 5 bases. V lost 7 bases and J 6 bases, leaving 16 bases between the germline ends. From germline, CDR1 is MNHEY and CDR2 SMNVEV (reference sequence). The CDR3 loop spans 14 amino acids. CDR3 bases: TGTGCCAGCAATGGCCGTGGAGGTGGCAATGAGCAGTTCTTC. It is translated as CASNGRGGGNEQFF.

CDR3: CSASRGPVNTEAFF. The CDR3 DNA sequence: TGCAGTGCTAGTAGAGGCCCGGTGAACACTGAAGCTTTCTTT. The V call is TRBV20-1, the J call TRBJ1-1, with unresolved D. The CDR3 runs to 14 residues. Germline V gene sequence: CDR1 DFQATT, CDR2 SNEGSKA (reference sequence). Trimming took 3 bases from V and 0 from J, leaving 11 bases between them.

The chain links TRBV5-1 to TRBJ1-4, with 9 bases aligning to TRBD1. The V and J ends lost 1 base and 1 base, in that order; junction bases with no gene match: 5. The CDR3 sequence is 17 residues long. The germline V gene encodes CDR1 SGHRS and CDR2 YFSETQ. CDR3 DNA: TGCGCCAGCAGCTTGACTGGACAGGGGATAACTAATGAAAAACTGTTTTTT. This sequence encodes CASSLTGQGITNEKLFF. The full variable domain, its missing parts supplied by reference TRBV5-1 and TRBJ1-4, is KAGVTQTPRYLIKTRGQQVTLSCSPISGHRSVSWYQQTPGQGLQFLFEYFSETQRNKGNFPGRFSGRQFSNSRSEMNVSTLELGDSALYLCASSLTGQGITNEKLFFGSGTQLSVL.

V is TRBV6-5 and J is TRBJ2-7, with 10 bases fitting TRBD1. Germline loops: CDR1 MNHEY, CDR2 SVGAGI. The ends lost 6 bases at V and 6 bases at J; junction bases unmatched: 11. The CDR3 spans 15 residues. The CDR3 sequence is CASRLQGQGISEQYF. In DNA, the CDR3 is TGTGCCAGCAGGCTGCAGGGACAGGGGATATCCGAGCAGTACTTC.

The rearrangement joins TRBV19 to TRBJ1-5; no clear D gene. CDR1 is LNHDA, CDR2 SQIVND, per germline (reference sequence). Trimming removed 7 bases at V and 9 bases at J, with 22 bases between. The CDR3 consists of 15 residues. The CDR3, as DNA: TGTGCCAGTACTGACGTCTCGGGCCAGCGGAGGCCCCAGCATTTT. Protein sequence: CASTDVSGQRRPQHF.

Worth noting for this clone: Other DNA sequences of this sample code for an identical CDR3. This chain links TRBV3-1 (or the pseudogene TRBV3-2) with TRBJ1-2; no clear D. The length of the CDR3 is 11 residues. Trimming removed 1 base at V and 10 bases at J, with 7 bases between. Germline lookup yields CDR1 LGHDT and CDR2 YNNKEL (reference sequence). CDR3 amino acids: CASSQGHLYTF. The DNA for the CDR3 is TGTGCCAGCAGCCAAGGGCACCTCTACACCTTC.

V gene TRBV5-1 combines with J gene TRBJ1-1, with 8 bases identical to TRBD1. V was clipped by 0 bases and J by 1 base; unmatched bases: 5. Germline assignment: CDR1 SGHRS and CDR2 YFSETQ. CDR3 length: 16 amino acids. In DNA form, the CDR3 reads TGCGCCAGCAGCTTGGGACAGGGGTTGGGGAACACTGAAGCTTTCTTT. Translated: CASSLGQGLGNTEAFF.

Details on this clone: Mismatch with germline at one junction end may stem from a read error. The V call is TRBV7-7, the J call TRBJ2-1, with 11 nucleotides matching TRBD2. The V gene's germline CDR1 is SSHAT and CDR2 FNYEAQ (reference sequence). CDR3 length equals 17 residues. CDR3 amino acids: CASSANPGTSGYNEQFF. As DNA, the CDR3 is TGTGCTAGCAGCGCAAATCCCGGGACTAGCGGCTACAATGAGCAGTTCTTC.

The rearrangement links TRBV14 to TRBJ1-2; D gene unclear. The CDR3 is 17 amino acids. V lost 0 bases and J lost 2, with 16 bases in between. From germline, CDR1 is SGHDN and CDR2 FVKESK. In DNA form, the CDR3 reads TGTGCCAGCAGCCAAGAACCCCTGGCAGGAGGGAACTATGGCTACACCTTC. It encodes CASSQEPLAGGNYGYTF.

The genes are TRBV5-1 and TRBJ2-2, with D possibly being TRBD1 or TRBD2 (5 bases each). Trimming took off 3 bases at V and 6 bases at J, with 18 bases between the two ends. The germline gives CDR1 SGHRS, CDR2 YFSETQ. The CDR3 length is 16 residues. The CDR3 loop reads CASSSEAGLGAGELFF. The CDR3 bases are TGCGCCAGCAGCTCGGAGGCAGGGTTGGGCGCCGGGGAGCTGTTTTTT.

The CDR3 is CASSLAGFNEKLFF. CDR3 nucleotide sequence: TGTGCCAGCAGCCTGGCGGGGTTTAATGAAAAACTGTTTTTT. This chain joins TRBV11-2 and TRBJ1-4; D gene ambiguous. CDR1 SGHAT and CDR2 FQNNGV come from the germline V gene. The CDR3 loop spans 14 amino acids. V was cut by 5 bases and J by 4 bases, with 11 bases left in between.

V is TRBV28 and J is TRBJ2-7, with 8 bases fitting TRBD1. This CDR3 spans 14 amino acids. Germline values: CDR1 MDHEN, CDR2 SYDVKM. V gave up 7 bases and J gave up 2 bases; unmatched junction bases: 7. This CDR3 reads CASIRGTGTYEQYF. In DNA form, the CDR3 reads TGTGCCAGCATTCGGGGGACAGGCACCTACGAGCAGTACTTC.

The CDR3 spells CASSQLLGAGEGTGELFF. The CDR3 region has the DNA TGTGCCAGCAGCCAGCTCCTAGGGGCGGGAGAGGGTACCGGGGAGCTGTTTTTT. The chain combines TRBV3-1 (or the pseudogene TRBV3-2) with TRBJ2-2; 7 nucleotides match TRBD2. The CDR3 totals 18 residues. Germline V CDR1 and CDR2: LGHDT, YNNKEL (reference sequence). Germline trimming cut 3 bases from V and 5 bases from J; bases unmatched to any gene: 15.